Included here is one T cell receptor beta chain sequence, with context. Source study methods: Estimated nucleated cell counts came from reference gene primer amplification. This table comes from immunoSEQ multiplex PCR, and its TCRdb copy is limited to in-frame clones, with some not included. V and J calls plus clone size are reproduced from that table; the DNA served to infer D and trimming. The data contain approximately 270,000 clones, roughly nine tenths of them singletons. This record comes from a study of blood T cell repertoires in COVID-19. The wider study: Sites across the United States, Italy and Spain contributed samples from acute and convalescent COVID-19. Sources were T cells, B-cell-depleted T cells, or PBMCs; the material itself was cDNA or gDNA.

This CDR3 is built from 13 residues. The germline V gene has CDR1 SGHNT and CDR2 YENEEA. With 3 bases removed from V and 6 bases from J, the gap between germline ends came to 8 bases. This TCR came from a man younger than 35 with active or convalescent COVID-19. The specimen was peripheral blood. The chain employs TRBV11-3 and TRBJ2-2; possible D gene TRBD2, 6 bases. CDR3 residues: CASSFGGSGELFF. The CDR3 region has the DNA TGTGCCAGCAGCTTCGGGGGATCCGGGGAGCTGTTTTTT.